The 17 T cell receptor beta chains listed next were all sequenced from one sample in a study of follicular helper T cells after annual influenza vaccination. As to time point: 2015-2016 season, pre-vaccination. Here immunoSEQ multiplex PCR was the method, and the copy in TCRdb shows in-frame clones only, minus some. The repertoire holds approximately 14,000 clones, with about 83% as singletons. The input for sequencing was CXCR5- memory CD4+ T cells sorted from blood, taken on the day of influenza vaccination. These receptors were obtained from an adult who received the influenza vaccine.

This clone showed up just once. This chain connects TRBV7-9 to TRBJ2-3, with 8 nucleotides matching TRBD2. CDR3 length equals 15 residues. Unmatched junction bases numbered 6, after V lost 4 bases and J lost 3 bases. Germline-derived CDR1 and CDR2 are SEHNR and FQNEAQ (reference sequence). The CDR3 sequence is CASSSPGGATDTQYF. CDR3 sequence (DNA): TGTGCCAGCAGCTCCCCCGGGGGGGCTACAGATACGCAGTATTTT.

This clone was counted a few times. The chain couples TRBV18 to TRBJ1-6; 8 nucleotides line up with TRBD1. The germline V gene encodes CDR1 KGHSH and CDR2 LQKENI. CDR3 size: 16 residues. With 4 bases clipped from V and 7 bases from J, the junction kept 9 bases outside the gene matches. This CDR3 reads CASSRFTGQENSPLHF. The CDR3 DNA is TGTGCCAGCTCACGGTTCACGGGACAGGAGAATTCACCCCTCCACTTT.

The rearrangement links TRBV30 to TRBJ1-4; a weak D match, TRBD1 (5 bases). Trimming shortened V by 0 bases and J by 10 bases, and 12 bases separated the two germline ends. CDR1 is GTSNPN and CDR2 is SVGIG in the germline V gene (reference sequence). This CDR3 has 13 residues. The CDR3 sequence is CAWSVAGSGKLFF. CDR3 nucleotides: TGTGCCTGGAGTGTAGCAGGGAGTGGAAAACTGTTTTTT.

The chain combines TRBV11-2 with TRBJ2-3; tentatively, D is TRBD1 or TRBD2 (5 bases each). V was cut by 0 bases and J by 5 bases, with 9 bases left in between. The CDR3 runs to 14 residues. Per germline, CDR1 SGHAT and CDR2 FQNNGV. The CDR3 loop reads CASSLDGAGDTQYF. The CDR3 DNA follows: TGTGCCAGCAGCTTAGACGGGGCGGGAGATACGCAGTATTTT.

The V call is TRBV7-2, the J call TRBJ2-1; D is perhaps TRBD2 (5 bases). CDR1 SGHTA and CDR2 FQGNSA come from the germline V gene. The V end lost 1 base, the J end lost 13 bases, and 8 bases lay between the germline ends. The CDR3 totals 11 residues. CDR3 bases: TGTGCCAGCAGCTTAGGGGGAGCTCAGTTCTTC. Translation: CASSLGGAQFF.

V usage is TRBV28 and J usage is TRBJ1-3; D gene uncertain. From germline, CDR1 is MDHEN and CDR2 SYDVKM. V was trimmed by 8 bases and J by 7 bases, leaving 12 bases between them. The CDR3 consists of 12 residues. CDR3: CASSTGGNTIYF. As DNA, the CDR3 is TGTGCCAGCTCCACCGGAGGGAACACCATATATTTT.

A few counts support this clone. The chain has TRBV11-2 and TRBJ1-2, with 7 bases identical to TRBD1. V was pared by 4 bases and J by 4 bases, with 12 bases of the junction left unmatched. This CDR3 has 16 residues. Germline CDR1 is SGHAT and CDR2 is FQNNGV. DNA of the CDR3: TGTGCCAGCAGCTATAACCAGGGGGTCGGATTCTATGGCTACACCTTC. Protein sequence: CASSYNQGVGFYGYTF.

The J gene is TRBJ2-1, the V gene TRBV28; D might be TRBD1 or TRBD2, each matching 5 bases. Trimming cost V 3 bases and J 12 bases, with 9 bases left between them. This CDR3 spans 11 amino acids. CDR1 and CDR2 from the germline V gene are MDHEN and SYDVKM. CDR3 in DNA: TGTGCCAGCAGTTTTCGGGACGGGCAGTTCTTC. Translated: CASSFRDGQFF. Full variable domain (remainder filled in from reference TRBV28 and TRBJ2-1): DVKVTQSSRYLVKRTGEKVFLECVQDMDHENMFWYRQDPGLGLRLIYFSYDVKMKEKGDIPEGYSVSREKKERFSLILESASTNQTSMYLCASSFRDGQFFGPGTRLTVL.

The DNA for the CDR3 is TGTGCCAGCAGCTTAATACAAGGGACACCTAACTATAATTCACCCCTCCACTTT. It specifies CASSLIQGTPNYNSPLHF. The chain employs TRBV11-2 and TRBJ1-6, with D tentatively TRBD1 (6 bases). Per germline, CDR1 SGHAT and CDR2 FQNNGV. Trimming shortened V by 2 bases and J by 3 bases, and 17 bases separated the two germline ends. This CDR3 is built from 18 residues.

V and J are TRBV6-5 and TRBJ2-3; 8 positions agree with TRBD1. This CDR3 spans 15 amino acids. V shed 5 bases, J shed 5 bases, and the junction held 9 bases outside the gene matches. From germline, CDR1 is MNHEY and CDR2 SVGAGI. DNA of the CDR3: TGTGCCAGCAGTCGACAGGGGTCGGGACGAGATACGCAGTATTTT. Translation: CASSRQGSGRDTQYF.

The rearrangement links TRBV18 to TRBJ1-2; D is ambiguous. The CDR3 covers 13 residues. Trimming removed 3 bases at V and 4 bases at J, with 9 bases between. Germline V gene lookup returns CDR1 KGHSH and CDR2 LQKENI. In DNA form, the CDR3 reads TGTGCCAGCTCACCGGGAGAGGTCTATGGCTACACCTTC. This gives the protein CASSPGEVYGYTF.

The V gene is TRBV6-6, the J gene TRBJ2-2; the match to TRBD2 covers 12 bases. After removal of 10 bases from V and 7 bases from J, the junction contained 7 bases not matched to a gene. This CDR3 is built from 14 residues. Germline assignment: CDR1 MNHNY and CDR2 SVGAGI (reference sequence). The DNA for the CDR3 is TGTGCCACCCTAGCGGGGGGGCCGGGCGGGGAGCTGTTTTTT. Residues: CATLAGGPGGELFF.

This chain uses TRBV15 with TRBJ2-5, with D unresolved. The CDR3 has 13 amino acids. The V and J ends lost 0 bases and 5 bases respectively, with 7 bases between them. Germline lookup yields CDR1 LNHNV and CDR2 YYDKDF (reference sequence). CDR3 region: CATSRDWMETQYF. The CDR3 coding sequence is TGTGCCACCAGCAGAGATTGGATGGAGACCCAGTACTTC.

The genes are TRBV7-2 and TRBJ2-5, with TRBD2 identical over 10 bases. V lost 5 bases, J lost 4 bases, and 13 bases stayed unmatched. Germline loops: CDR1 SGHTA, CDR2 FQGNSA. CDR3 length equals 17 residues. The chain's CDR3 is CASSLGLARGRGETQYF. CDR3 coding DNA: TGTGCCAGCAGCCTGGGACTAGCGCGGGGTAGGGGAGAGACCCAGTACTTC.

The chain employs TRBV7-9 and TRBJ1-4, with D possibly matching TRBD1 (6 bases). Germline values: CDR1 SEHNR, CDR2 FQNEAQ (reference sequence). There are 17 residues in the CDR3. The ends were cut back, 5 bases at V and 6 bases at J, with 22 bases in the middle. The CDR3 coding sequence is TGTGCCAGCAGCGTTGGATCTTACAGGGTGGCGGATGAAAAACTGTTTTTT. Its translation is CASSVGSYRVADEKLFF. Combining the CDR3 with reference TRBV7-9 and TRBJ1-4 gives the whole variable domain DTGVSQNPRHKITKRGQNVTFRCDPISEHNRLYWYRQTLGQGPEFLTYFQNEAQLEKSRLLSDRFSAERPKGSFSTLEIQRTEQGDSAMYLCASSVGSYRVADEKLFFGSGTQLSVL.

The chain links TRBV7-7 to TRBJ2-5; D uncertain. The germline V gene encodes CDR1 SSHAT and CDR2 FNYEAQ (reference sequence). Trimming stripped 3 bases from V and 0 bases from J, with 5 bases between. The CDR3 is made up of 13 amino acids. CDR3 in DNA: TGTGCCAGCAGCTTGGGCCACCAAGAGACCCAGTACTTC. Protein product: CASSLGHQETQYF. The complete variable domain, with remaining parts taken from reference TRBV7-7 and TRBJ2-5, reads GAGVSQSPRYKVTKRGQDVTLRCDPISSHATLYWYQQALGQGPEFLTYFNYEAQPDKSGLPSDRFSAERPEGSISTLTIQRTEQRDSAMYRCASSLGHQETQYFGPGTRLLVL.

The chain couples TRBV6-1 to TRBJ1-5; D possibly corresponds to TRBD1 (5 bases). The germline V gene has CDR1 MNHNS and CDR2 SASEGT. CDR3 length: 15 residues. Trimming took off 5 bases at V and 3 bases at J, with 14 bases between the two ends. CDR3 region: CASSKQVALNQPQHF. The DNA for the CDR3 is TGTGCCAGCAGTAAACAGGTAGCCCTCAATCAGCCCCAGCATTTT.